This T cell receptor beta chain was captured in a study of cytomegalovirus exposure and HLA in healthy donors. Whole-study results and caveats: Follow-up analysis seemed to connect common viral pathogens with several of the most significant clusters identified. It was reported that TCR beta sequences correctly inferred the HLA-A and HLA-B alleles for most subjects. Most of the TCR beta V segments (in an earlier analysis) were productive either about 87% or about 30% of the time. Most observed TCR sequences were rare, whereas some public TCRs were detected in many donors.

A note on this clone: Its target is not known. The identical CDR3 is also encoded by other nucleotide sequences in the sample.

The PCR had 60 Vbeta and 13 Jbeta primers. Here immunoSEQ multiplex PCR was the method, and the copy in TCRdb shows in-frame clones only, minus some. The sample yields about 120,000 clones, roughly 77% seen once. The sequence was obtained from a man aged 18 to 30 in good health and CMV-seronegative. The source material was PBMCs.

CDR3 protein: CASSLEQGAGGYTF. The CDR3 DNA sequence: TGTGCCAGCAGTCTCGAGCAGGGGGCGGGTGGCTACACCTTC. V is TRBV5-4 and J is TRBJ1-2; 8 positions agree with TRBD1. The V gene's germline CDR1 is SGHNT and CDR2 YYREEE (reference sequence). J was trimmed by 7 bases and V by 5 bases; bases with no gene match: 10. CDR3 length equals 14 residues.